This TCR beta chain was obtained from a study of PD-1 blockade in mismatch repair-deficient tumors. All patients were mismatch repair deficient, assessed by either PCR or immunohistochemistry. Sequencing used immunoSEQ multiplex PCR; TCRdb keeps in-frame clones, though not all of them. The table lists roughly 120,000 clones, around nine tenths of them singletons. Per germline, CDR1 SGHNT and CDR2 YENEEA. Trimming removed 1 base from V and 5 bases from J; junction bases left unmatched: 4. This CDR3 is built from 15 residues. Sequencing was performed on peripheral blood, taken about 17 months after starting pembrolizumab. The gene calls are TRBV11-3 and TRBJ2-5, with 10 positions matching TRBD1. This receptor was identified in an adult with mismatch repair-deficient cancer. The CDR3 here is CASSLGGTGDETQYF. In DNA, the CDR3 is TGTGCCAGCAGCTTAGGAGGGACAGGGGATGAGACCCAGTACTTC.